One sample yielded the 27 T cell receptor beta chains listed below, sequenced in a study of vaccination and CD4 T cells after COVID-19. Cultured CD4+ T cell DNA was sequenced using the Oncomine TCR Beta short-read assay. One entry per CDR3 protein results from TCRdb running MiXCR on the PCR reads. The sample holds more than 9,000 distinct CDR3 sequences, 50% to 75% seen once. The treatment is: roughly ten-day PBMC culture with coronavirus spike peptide pools or control peptides (ViraFEST assay). These receptors have no known antigen. Sample: CD4+ T cells from blood, cultured in vitro. Source of these receptors: a human donor who had recovered from COVID-19.

On this clonotype itself: Mismatch with germline at one junction end may stem from a read error. The V and J genes are TRBV27 and TRBJ2-5, with a weak D call TRBD1 (5 bases). The CDR3 contains 15 residues. Germline V gene lookup returns CDR1 MNHEY and CDR2 SMNVEV (reference sequence). The CDR3 region is CASSSYPTAQEAQYF. The CDR3 nucleotides are TGTGCCAGCAGTTCATACCCGACAGCCCAAGAGGCCCAGTACTTC.

In its sample, this clonotype was seen a few times. This rearrangement joins TRBV19 to TRBJ2-1; D is unclear. This CDR3 is 15 amino acids long. Trimming cost V 6 bases and J 2 bases, with 14 bases left between them. Germline CDR1 LNHDA, CDR2 SQIVND (reference sequence). The CDR3 DNA sequence: TGTGCCAGTAGCCCCCCCGACGGAACCTACAATGAGCAGTTCTTC. Its translation is CASSPPDGTYNEQFF.

CDR3 DNA: TGCAGTGCTGGAGGACTAGCGGGAGACGAGCAGTACTTC. As protein: CSAGGLAGDEQYF. This chain links TRBV20-1 with TRBJ2-7; 13 bases align to TRBD2. The germline CDR1 and CDR2 sequences are DFQATT and SNEGSKA (reference sequence). This CDR3 contains 13 residues. J was trimmed by 5 bases and V by 5 bases; bases with no gene match: 3.

The chain has TRBV20-1 and TRBJ2-5; TRBD2 matches at 11 bases. The V segment lost 4 bases and the J segment 0 bases; nucleotides outside the gene matches: 4. This CDR3 comprises 15 residues. Germline lookup yields CDR1 DFQATT and CDR2 SNEGSKA (reference sequence). Here the CDR3 reads CSATRLAGNQETQYF. In DNA form, the CDR3 reads TGCAGTGCTACACGACTAGCGGGAAACCAAGAGACCCAGTACTTC.

V gene TRBV20-1 combines with J gene TRBJ2-7, with 9 bases that match TRBD2. The J segment lost 4 bases and the V segment lost 3 bases, leaving 4 bases of the junction unmatched. There are 13 residues in the CDR3. The germline CDR1 and CDR2 sequences are DFQATT and SNEGSKA (reference sequence). CDR3 amino acids: CSASRAGGYEQYF. CDR3 DNA sequence: TGCAGTGCTAGCCGAGCGGGAGGATACGAGCAGTACTTC.

With regard to this clonotype: Given a much more abundant clone one base away, this may be a read error. The chain couples TRBV7-9 to TRBJ2-2; 13 bases are shared with TRBD2. CDR1 and CDR2 from the germline V gene are SEHNR and FQNEAQ (reference sequence). The CDR3 is 15 residues long. V trimming: 3 bases; J trimming: 6 bases; junction bases outside the gene matches: 1. CDR3 DNA: TGTGCCAGCAGCTTGGGACTAGCGGGACCCGGGGAGCTGTTTTTT. Translation gives CASSLGLAGPGELFF.

The chain combines TRBV25-1 with TRBJ2-5; D unresolved. Deletions cut 4 bases from V and 5 bases from J, with 11 bases between. Germline CDR1 MGHDK, CDR2 SYGVNS. This CDR3 is built from 13 residues. The CDR3 nucleotides are TGTGCCAGCAGTGGACGGAACTGGGAGACCCAGTACTTC. The encoded protein is CASSGRNWETQYF.

The rearrangement links TRBV27 to TRBJ2-5; tentatively, D is TRBD1 (6 bases). CDR1 is MNHEY, CDR2 SMNVEV, per germline (reference sequence). This CDR3 has 14 amino acids. Trimming took off 7 bases at V and 4 bases at J, with 16 bases between the two ends. The CDR3 DNA reads as TGTGCCAGCACCGGGACAAGGGGTGGAGAGACCCAGTACTTC. Its protein is CASTGTRGGETQYF.

A word on this clonotype: At one end the junction does not follow the germline gene, possibly because of a read error. The V call is TRBV7-4, the J call TRBJ1-1; D is unresolved. Per germline, CDR1 SGHVT and CDR2 SQSDAQ. The CDR3 runs to 14 residues. The CDR3 region has the DNA TGTGCCAGCAGCGTAGCAGCTATGAACAATGAAGCTTTCTTT. This sequence encodes CASSVAAMNNEAFF.

This clonotype is termed large (0.1 to 1%). DNA of the CDR3: TGCAGTGCTCCACAGGGCTCGGGCTATGGCTACACCTTC. Translation gives CSAPQGSGYGYTF. This rearrangement joins TRBV20-1 to TRBJ1-2; tentatively, D is TRBD1 (6 bases). CDR1 and CDR2 (germline): DFQATT, SNEGSKA (reference sequence). The ends were cut back, 5 bases at V and 4 bases at J, with 14 bases in the middle. This CDR3 comprises 13 residues.

The rearrangement uses TRBV6-1 and TRBJ2-3; 11 nucleotides line up with TRBD2. CDR3 length: 16 residues. The V and J ends lost 8 bases and 1 base, in that order; junction bases with no gene match: 8. Germline CDR1 reads MNHNS; CDR2 reads SASEGT. In DNA form, the CDR3 reads TGTGCCAGCGGAAGAGTAGCGGGAGGGGGCACAGATACGCAGTATTTT. Translation gives CASGRVAGGGTDTQYF.

The chain uses TRBV15 and TRBJ2-5; D gene uncertain. V lost 3 bases to trimming and J lost 2 bases, with 1 base between them. Looked up from germline, CDR1 is LNHNV and CDR2 is YYDKDF (reference sequence). CDR3 length: 11 amino acids. The CDR3 DNA sequence: TGTGCCACCAGCAGGCAAGAGACCCAGTACTTC. Translating gives CATSRQETQYF.

This chain connects TRBV5-4 to TRBJ2-3; D gene uncertain. Germline lookup yields CDR1 SGHNT and CDR2 YYREEE (reference sequence). V dropped 4 bases and J dropped 3 bases, with 12 bases sitting between them. This CDR3 is 14 amino acids long. DNA of the CDR3: TGTGCCAGCAGCCGTTTTGATCCGACAGATACGCAGTATTTT. Translated: CASSRFDPTDTQYF.

The V call is TRBV5-4, the J call TRBJ2-3, with 8 bases lining up with TRBD1. CDR1 and CDR2 from the germline V gene are SGHNT and YYREEE (reference sequence). Trimming at V came to 3 bases and at J to 3 bases, leaving 9 bases not matched to a gene. The CDR3 runs to 16 residues. The CDR3 loop reads CASSYRRQGPTDTQYF. In nucleotides, the CDR3 is TGTGCCAGCAGCTACCGGAGACAGGGGCCTACAGATACGCAGTATTTT.

This clonotype turned up a few times. The chain is built from TRBV10-3 and TRBJ2-7, with D unresolved. CDR1 and CDR2 from the germline V gene are ENHRY and SYGVKD. Trimming left V 11 bases short and J 0 bases short, with 11 bases between. The CDR3 totals 12 residues. Here the CDR3 reads CAAARPSYEQYF. For the CDR3, the DNA is TGTGCCGCCGCTCGCCCCTCCTACGAGCAGTACTTC.

V usage is TRBV6-1 and J usage is TRBJ2-1, with D perhaps matching TRBD2 (6 bases). Germline assignment: CDR1 MNHNS and CDR2 SASEGT. Trimming stripped 8 bases from V and 6 bases from J, with 14 bases between. The CDR3 consists of 13 residues. The CDR3 reads CASWRAQPNEQFF. The DNA of the CDR3 is TGTGCCAGCTGGAGGGCCCAGCCCAATGAGCAGTTCTTC.

This clonotype showed up just a few times. J is TRBJ2-3 and V is TRBV24-1; 11 bases align to TRBD1. The CDR3 runs to 19 residues. The J segment lost 2 bases and the V segment lost 9 bases, leaving 18 bases of the junction unmatched. Germline CDR1 is KGHDR and CDR2 is SFDVKD. The CDR3 loop reads CATYPGTGGPSPHTDTQYF. The DNA of the CDR3 is TGTGCCACCTACCCCGGGACAGGGGGACCATCCCCTCACACAGATACGCAGTATTTT.

This rearrangement joins TRBV27 to TRBJ2-7, with a weak D call TRBD1 (5 bases). Germline-derived CDR1 and CDR2 are MNHEY and SMNVEV (reference sequence). V was trimmed by 9 bases and J by 3 bases, leaving 18 bases between them. The CDR3 is 14 amino acids. CDR3 sequence (DNA): TGTGCCAGTGCCCCAGGGTGGCATAGCTACGAGCAGTACTTC. Translation gives CASAPGWHSYEQYF.

This clonotype was counted a single time. The chain links TRBV20-1 to TRBJ2-5; D call uncertain. Germline CDR1 DFQATT, CDR2 SNEGSKA (reference sequence). V was clipped by 3 bases and J by 5 bases, with 7 bases between them. The CDR3 loop spans 11 amino acids. CDR3 coding DNA: TGCAGTGCTAGTGGCACTGAGACCCAGTACTTC. This encodes CSASGTETQYF.

The rearrangement joins TRBV12-3 or TRBV12-4 to TRBJ1-2, with 9 bases lining up with TRBD1. This CDR3 contains 14 residues. The ends lost 5 bases at V and 8 bases at J; junction bases unmatched: 9. For the CDR3, the DNA is TGTGCCAGCAGTCCCGGGACAGGGTTTATCGGCTACACCTTC. This sequence encodes CASSPGTGFIGYTF.

The genes are TRBV19 and TRBJ2-2, with 10 bases that match TRBD1. CDR1 and CDR2 (germline): LNHDA, SQIVND (reference sequence). V trimming: 6 bases; J trimming: 6 bases; junction bases outside the gene matches: 4. There are 14 residues in the CDR3. Written as DNA, the CDR3 is TGTGCCAGTAGGGGGACAGGGGTAGCCGGGGAGCTGTTTTTT. Translating gives CASRGTGVAGELFF. Full variable domain (missing parts from reference TRBV19 and TRBJ2-2): DGGITQSPKYLFRKEGQNVTLSCEQNLNHDAMYWYRQDPGQGLRLIYYSQIVNDFQKGDIAEGYSVSREKKESFPLTVTSAQKNPTAFYLCASRGTGVAGELFFGEGSRLTVL.

The table lists this clonotype with a few counts. The chain couples TRBV28 to TRBJ1-2, with TRBD1 identical over 9 bases. The length of the CDR3 is 16 residues. Germline values: CDR1 MDHEN, CDR2 SYDVKM. V trimming: 3 bases; J trimming: 6 bases; junction bases outside the gene matches: 11. CDR3 DNA: TGTGCCAGCAGTTTGGGAGGGACAGGGTATCGGGATGGCTACACCTTC. Protein sequence: CASSLGGTGYRDGYTF.

This chain links TRBV6-4 with TRBJ1-1; no clear D. Looked up from germline, CDR1 is MRHNA and CDR2 is SNTAGT. V gave up 3 bases and J gave up 1 base, with 6 bases separating them. This CDR3 region has 13 residues. CDR3 bases: TGTGCCAGCAGTGAACAAGGGAACACTGAAGCTTTCTTT. This translates into CASSEQGNTEAFF.

The chain joins TRBV28 to TRBJ1-5; D is uncertain. Germline V gene lookup returns CDR1 MDHEN and CDR2 SYDVKM. Trimming removed 10 bases from V and 2 bases from J, with 15 bases in between. The CDR3 is made up of 14 amino acids. This CDR3 is CATDDTWGNQPQHF. Written as DNA, the CDR3 is TGTGCCACCGACGACACGTGGGGCAATCAGCCCCAGCATTTT.

The chain uses TRBV2 and TRBJ2-5, with 7 bases matching TRBD1. The CDR3 extends over 14 amino acids. Germline V gene data show CDR1 as SNHLY and CDR2 as FYNNEI. Trimming at V came to 6 bases and at J to 1 base, leaving 5 bases not matched to a gene. Here the CDR3 DNA reads TGTGCCAGCAGGACAGGGCGCCTCCAAGAGACCCAGTACTTC. It yields the protein CASRTGRLQETQYF.

The genes are TRBV28 and TRBJ1-5, with D tentatively TRBD1 (6 bases). This CDR3 spans 15 amino acids. V gave up 3 bases and J gave up 7 bases, with 16 bases separating them. In germline, CDR1 is MDHEN, CDR2 SYDVKM. CDR3 sequence (DNA): TGTGCCAGCAGTTTTTCCAGGGGCGGCGGCCAGCCCCAGCATTTT. Translated: CASSFSRGGGQPQHF. The full variable domain, with the rest looked up from reference TRBV28 and TRBJ1-5, is DVKVTQSSRYLVKRTGEKVFLECVQDMDHENMFWYRQDPGLGLRLIYFSYDVKMKEKGDIPEGYSVSREKKERFSLILESASTNQTSMYLCASSFSRGGGQPQHFGDGTRLSIL.

This chain uses TRBV10-3 with TRBJ2-1, with TRBD2 matching over 9 bases. The CDR3 sequence is 18 residues long. V dropped 4 bases and J dropped 3; count of bases not matched to a gene: 13. Germline CDR1 reads ENHRY; CDR2 reads SYGVKD. CDR3 region: CAISVSGNSGSLYNEQFF. In nucleotides, the CDR3 is TGTGCCATCAGTGTTAGCGGGAATAGCGGGAGCCTCTACAATGAGCAGTTCTTC.